This TCR beta chain derives from a study of control samples from healthy donors and cancer patients. TCRdb's copy holds only in-frame clones and misses some; the assay was immunoSEQ multiplex PCR. In the table there are about 40,000 clones, approximately 90% of which are singletons. CDR3 length equals 16 residues. The V end lost 6 bases, the J end lost 0 bases, and 17 bases lay between the germline ends. The TCR comes from a woman between 45 and 65 years old in good health. This chain links TRBV23-1 with TRBJ1-1, with D tentatively TRBD1 (5 bases). TRBV23-1 is assigned to the ORF class and has an uncertain function. The sample comprised blood. The CDR3 protein is CASSLFRDGMNTEAFF. CDR3 in DNA: TGCGCCAGCAGCTTGTTCCGGGACGGCATGAACACTGAAGCTTTCTTT.